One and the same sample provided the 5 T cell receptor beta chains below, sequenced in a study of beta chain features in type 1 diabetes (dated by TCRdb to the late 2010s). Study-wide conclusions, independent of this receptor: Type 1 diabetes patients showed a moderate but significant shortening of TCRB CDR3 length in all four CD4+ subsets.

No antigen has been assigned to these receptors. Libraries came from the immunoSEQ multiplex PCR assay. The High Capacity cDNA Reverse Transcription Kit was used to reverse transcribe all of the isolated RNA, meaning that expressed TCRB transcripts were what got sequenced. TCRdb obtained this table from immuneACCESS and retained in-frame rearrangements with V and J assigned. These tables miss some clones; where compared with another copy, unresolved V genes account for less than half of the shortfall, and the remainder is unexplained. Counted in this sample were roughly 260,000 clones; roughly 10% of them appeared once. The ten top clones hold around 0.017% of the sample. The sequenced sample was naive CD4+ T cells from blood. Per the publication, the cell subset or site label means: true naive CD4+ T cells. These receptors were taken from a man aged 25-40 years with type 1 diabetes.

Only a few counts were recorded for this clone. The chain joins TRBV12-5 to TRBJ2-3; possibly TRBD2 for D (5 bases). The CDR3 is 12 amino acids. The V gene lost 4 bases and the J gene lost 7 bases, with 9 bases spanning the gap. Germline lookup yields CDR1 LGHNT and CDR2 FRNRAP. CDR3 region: CASGSEGNTQYF. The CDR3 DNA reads TGTGCTAGTGGTTCCGAGGGAAATACGCAGTATTTT. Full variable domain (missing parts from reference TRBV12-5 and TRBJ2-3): DARVTQTPRHKVTEMGQEVTMRCQPILGHNTVFWYRQTMMQGLELLAYFRNRAPLDDSGMPKDRFSAEMPDATLATLKIQPSEPRDSAVYFCASGSEGNTQYFGPGTRLTVL.

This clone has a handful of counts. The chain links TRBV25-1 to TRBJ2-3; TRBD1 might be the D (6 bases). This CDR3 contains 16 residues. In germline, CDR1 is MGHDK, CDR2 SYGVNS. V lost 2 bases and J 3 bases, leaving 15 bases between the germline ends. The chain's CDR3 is CASSEAQGVSTDTQYF. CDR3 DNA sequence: TGTGCCAGCAGTGAAGCACAGGGAGTTTCGACAGATACGCAGTATTTT.

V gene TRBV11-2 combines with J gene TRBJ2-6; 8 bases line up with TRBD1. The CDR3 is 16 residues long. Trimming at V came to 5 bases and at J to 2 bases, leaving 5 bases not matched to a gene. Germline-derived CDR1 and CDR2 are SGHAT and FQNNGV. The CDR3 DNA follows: TGTGCCAGCAGCGCCTGGACAGGGCCTGGGGCCAACGTCCTGACTTTC. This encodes CASSAWTGPGANVLTF.

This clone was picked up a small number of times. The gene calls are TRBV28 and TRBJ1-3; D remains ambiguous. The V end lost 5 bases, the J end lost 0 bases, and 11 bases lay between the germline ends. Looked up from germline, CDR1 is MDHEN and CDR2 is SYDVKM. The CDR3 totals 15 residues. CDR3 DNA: TGTGCCAGCAGTCAGCAGTCAGGCTCTGGAAACACCATATATTTT. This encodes CASSQQSGSGNTIYF. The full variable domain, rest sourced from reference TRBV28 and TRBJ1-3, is DVKVTQSSRYLVKRTGEKVFLECVQDMDHENMFWYRQDPGLGLRLIYFSYDVKMKEKGDIPEGYSVSREKKERFSLILESASTNQTSMYLCASSQQSGSGNTIYFGEGSWLTVV.

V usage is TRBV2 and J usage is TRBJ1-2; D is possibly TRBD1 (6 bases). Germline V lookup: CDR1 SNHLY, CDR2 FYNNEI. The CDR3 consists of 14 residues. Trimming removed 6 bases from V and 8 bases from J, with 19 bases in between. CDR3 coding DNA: TGTGCCAGCAGACAACTTACAGGGCATGAGGGCTACACCTTC. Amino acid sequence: CASRQLTGHEGYTF. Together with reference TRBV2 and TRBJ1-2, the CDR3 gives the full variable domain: EPEVTQTPSHQVTQMGQEVILRCVPISNHLYFYWYRQILGQKVEFLVSFYNNEISEKSEIFDDQFSVERPDGSNFTLKIRSTKLEDSAMYFCASRQLTGHEGYTFGSGTRLTVV.